Listed here are 3 T cell receptor beta chains from one sample, sequenced in a study of blood T cells in healthy people across ages. The second PCR ran about 6 to 12 cycles with a sample-barcoded 5' primer and J-beta primers. From the 5' RACE reads, TCRdb called clonotypes with MiXCR, one entry per CDR3 protein. The sample records some 1.5 million distinct CDR3 sequences, approximately 28% being singletons. The sample comprised blood. These receptors all stem from a woman in her 30s in good health.

This clonotype was counted a few times. V gene TRBV24-1 combines with J gene TRBJ1-2, with unresolved D. CDR1 KGHDR and CDR2 SFDVKD come from the germline V gene. V was pared by 3 bases and J by 4 bases, with 11 bases between. The CDR3 loop spans 14 amino acids. CDR3 loop: CATSDPDKLYGYTF. CDR3 sequence (DNA): TGTGCCACCAGTGATCCCGACAAGCTCTATGGCTACACCTTC.

The chain couples TRBV20-1 to TRBJ2-4; 9 bases match TRBD2. The end of the DNA aligns better with TRBJ2-7, so the J call may be wrong. This CDR3 has 17 amino acids. The germline CDR1 and CDR2 sequences are DFQATT and SNEGSKA (reference sequence). CDR3 DNA: TGCAGTGCTACCCTTGGTAGCGGGGGCCATAATCCCTACGAGCAGTACTTC. Its translation: CSATLGSGGHNPYEQYF.

The chain carries TRBV5-1 and TRBJ2-3; no reliable D call. V lost 0 bases, J lost 1 base, and 9 bases lay in between. The CDR3 is made up of 15 amino acids. Germline V gene data show CDR1 as SGHRS and CDR2 as YFSETQ. The CDR3 spells CASSLGLRGTDTQYF. CDR3 in DNA: TGCGCCAGCAGCTTGGGCTTGCGTGGCACAGATACGCAGTATTTT.